The clone carrying this T cell receptor (beta chain) was counted between two and nine times. Its specificity is not known. This record comes from a study of molecular identifiers for immune sequencing clone quantification. Each library that profiled naive CD8 cells came from roughly 20,000 to 1,000,000 sorted cells with 10%, 30% or 50% RNA. CD8+CD4-CCR7+CD45RA+ sorting gave the naive CD8 T cells. Whole-study results and caveats: Spiked-in Jurkat TCR RNA corresponding to one cell was reported as detectable against 750,000 to 1,000,000 naive cells.

The CDR3 runs 17 residues. Germline values: CDR1 MNHEY, CDR2 SVGEGT. The junction had 12 bases not matched to a gene; V was cut back by 5 bases and J by 3 bases. Preparation of the bulk TCR libraries relied on previously described methods and listed TCR primers. TCRdb itself ran the PCR reads through MiXCR, one entry per CDR3 protein. Here the sample spans 250,000 to 350,000 distinct CDR3 sequences, about 22% being singletons. The sequencing sample was made of naive CD8+ T cells from blood, with Jurkat cell RNA spiked in. Regarding subset: FACS-sorted CD8+CD4-CCR7+CD45RA+ naive T cells. The TCR comes from a human donor in good health. Some libraries in this study had Jurkat cell RNA spiked in. This chain uses TRBV6-2 or TRBV6-3 with TRBJ2-1, with 8 bases lining up with TRBD2. CDR3 sequence reads: CASSLRPGAGGYNEQFF. The CDR3 DNA sequence: TGTGCCAGCAGTCTCCGGCCCGGGGCGGGGGGCTACAATGAGCAGTTCTTC.